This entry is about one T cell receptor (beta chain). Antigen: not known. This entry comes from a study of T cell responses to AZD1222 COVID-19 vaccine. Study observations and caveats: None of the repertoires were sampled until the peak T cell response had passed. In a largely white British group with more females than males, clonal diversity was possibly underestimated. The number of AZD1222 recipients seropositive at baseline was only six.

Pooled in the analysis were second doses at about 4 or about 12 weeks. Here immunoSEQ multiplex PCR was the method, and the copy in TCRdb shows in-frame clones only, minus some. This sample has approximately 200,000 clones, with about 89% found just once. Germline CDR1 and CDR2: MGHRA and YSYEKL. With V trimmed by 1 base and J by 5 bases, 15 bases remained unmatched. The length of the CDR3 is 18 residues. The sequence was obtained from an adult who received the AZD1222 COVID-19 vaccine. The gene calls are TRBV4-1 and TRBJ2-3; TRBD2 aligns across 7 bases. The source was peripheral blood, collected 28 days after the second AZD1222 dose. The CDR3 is CASSQVRREGGRRDTQYF. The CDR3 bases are TGCGCCAGCAGCCAAGTTAGGAGGGAGGGCGGCCGGCGAGATACGCAGTATTTT.